A single sample is the source of the 13 T cell receptor beta chains below, sequenced in a study of regulatory T cells in long-lasting Graves disease. Arm-PCR of CDR3 regions and iRepertoire HTBI primers were the basis on which TCR beta libraries were built. TCRdb redid the calling of the multiplex PCR reads with MiXCR, one entry per CDR3 protein. The sample contains 350,000 to 450,000 distinct CDR3 sequences, roughly a fifth of which appear only once. Time point reported: persistent/refractory GD, antithyroid drugs over 5 years with positive TRAb. TCR sequences were obtained from RNA taken from PBMCs. The sequencing used peripheral blood mononuclear cells (PBMCs), collected when the disease was refractory, from a patient treated with antithyroid drugs. The receptors stem from a female donor with Graves disease.

This clonotype was counted many times. V gene TRBV20-1 combines with J gene TRBJ2-5; tentative D call: TRBD1 (5 bases). With 6 bases removed from V and 4 bases from J, the gap between germline ends came to 15 bases. The CDR3 length is 13 residues. CDR1 is DFQATT and CDR2 is SNEGSKA in the germline V gene (reference sequence). The CDR3 nucleotides are TGCAGTGCCCACAGGACGAACCGAGAGACCCAGTACTTC. This codes for CSAHRTNRETQYF.

Note on this clonotype: One end of the junction does not line up with germline, which may come from a read error. J is TRBJ2-7 and V is TRBV4-1; 12 bases are a match to TRBD1. CDR1 is MGHRA, CDR2 YSYEKL, per germline. This CDR3 is built from 16 residues. CDR3: CVSSQDPGQGAREQYF. Here the CDR3 DNA reads TGCGTCAGCAGCCAGGATCCGGGACAGGGGGCACGCGAGCAGTACTTC.

This clonotype was counted a few times. The rearrangement joins TRBV15 to TRBJ2-5; TRBD2 matches 8 bases. CDR3 length: 15 amino acids. V lost 0 bases, J lost 5 bases, and 5 bases stayed unmatched. CDR1 is LNHNV and CDR2 is YYDKDF in the germline V gene (reference sequence). CDR3 bases: TGTGCCACCAGCAGAGAGGCGGGAGGTTTGGAGACCCAGTACTTC. It encodes CATSREAGGLETQYF.

This clonotype showed up many times. The J gene is TRBJ2-7, the V gene TRBV29-1; TRBD2 matches 9 bases. From germline, CDR1 is SQVTM and CDR2 ANQGSEA. V shed 7 bases, J shed 1 base, and the junction held 8 bases outside the gene matches. The CDR3 has 14 residues. CDR3 bases: TGCAGCGCCCAAGCGGGGGGACTTTCCTACGAGCAGTACTTC. Its translation: CSAQAGGLSYEQYF.

This clonotype was counted a few times. The V and J genes are TRBV12-3 or TRBV12-4 and TRBJ2-1, with D maybe TRBD2 (5 bases). Trimming removed 7 bases from V and 6 bases from J, with 13 bases in between. The CDR3 sequence is 13 residues long. CDR3 amino acids: CASNGLATNEQFF. In nucleotides, the CDR3 is TGTGCCAGCAACGGACTTGCCACCAATGAGCAGTTCTTC.

Ten or more counts support this clonotype. J is TRBJ2-5 and V is TRBV7-2, with unresolved D. CDR1 is SGHTA, CDR2 FQGNSA, per germline. Trimming cost V 2 bases and J 3 bases, with 7 bases left between them. This CDR3 contains 13 residues. The CDR3 here is CASSLNGKETQYF. The CDR3 DNA sequence: TGTGCCAGCAGCTTAAATGGGAAAGAGACCCAGTACTTC.

The table lists this clonotype with many counts. The V and J genes are TRBV28 and TRBJ1-5; TRBD1 is a possible D gene (5 bases). This CDR3 comprises 15 residues. Germline V gene lookup returns CDR1 MDHEN and CDR2 SYDVKM. The V end lost 5 bases, the J end lost 1 base, and 12 bases lay between the germline ends. The CDR3 protein is CASSLRTRSNQPQHF. CDR3 DNA: TGTGCCAGCAGTCTCCGGACAAGAAGCAATCAGCCCCAGCATTTT.

This clonotype was counted many times. The CDR3, as DNA: TGTGCCAGCAGTATGACGCCGGGACAGGGGGTCTTCCTGACTTTC. It encodes CASSMTPGQGVFLTF. The gene calls are TRBV28 and TRBJ2-6, with 11 bases aligning to TRBD1. With V trimmed by 5 bases and J by 14 bases, 11 bases remained unmatched. Germline V lookup: CDR1 MDHEN, CDR2 SYDVKM. The CDR3 length is 15 residues.

The table lists this clonotype with a few counts. J is TRBJ2-7 and V is TRBV5-1, with 9 bases that match TRBD1. Germline V CDR1 and CDR2: SGHRS, YFSETQ. The CDR3 is made up of 16 amino acids. Trimming took 3 bases from V and 7 from J; bases not matched to a gene: 14. The CDR3 is CASSSHTGTGSEEQYF. The CDR3 DNA is TGCGCCAGCAGCTCCCACACCGGGACAGGGTCGGAAGAGCAGTACTTC. Full variable domain (outside the CDR3, taken from reference TRBV5-1 and TRBJ2-7): KAGVTQTPRYLIKTRGQQVTLSCSPISGHRSVSWYQQTPGQGLQFLFEYFSETQRNKGNFPGRFSGRQFSNSRSEMNVSTLELGDSALYLCASSSHTGTGSEEQYFGPGTRLTVT.

This clonotype occurred many times. The V gene is TRBV10-3, the J gene TRBJ1-1, with D possibly TRBD1 on 5 matching bases. V shed 4 bases and J shed 1 base, with 13 bases lying between them. The CDR3 runs 15 residues. Germline lookup yields CDR1 ENHRY and CDR2 SYGVKD. The CDR3 reads CAISAQGRGNTEAFF. The CDR3 DNA reads as TGTGCCATCAGTGCCCAGGGCCGAGGGAACACTGAAGCTTTCTTT.

V is TRBV28 and J is TRBJ2-1; D gene unclear. With 6 bases removed from V and 5 bases from J, the gap between germline ends came to 11 bases. CDR1 is MDHEN and CDR2 is SYDVKM in the germline V gene. The CDR3 spans 13 residues. The chain's CDR3 is CASSPPRNNEQFF. Written as DNA, the CDR3 is TGTGCCAGCAGCCCACCCAGAAACAATGAGCAGTTCTTC.

The chain links TRBV30 to TRBJ2-1; no clear D gene. CDR1 is GTSNPN, CDR2 SVGIG, per germline (reference sequence). The CDR3 is made up of 10 amino acids. Trimming took off 5 bases at V and 10 bases at J, with 9 bases between the two ends. The CDR3 DNA reads as TGTGCCTGGTCTGGTGGGGAGCAGTTCTTC. Amino acid sequence: CAWSGGEQFF.

This clonotype was seen ten or more times. The chain carries TRBV3-1 and TRBJ2-7; TRBD2 matches at 13 bases. Germline trimming cut 4 bases from V and 2 bases from J; bases unmatched to any gene: 11. The CDR3 loop spans 18 amino acids. CDR1 LGHDT and CDR2 YNNKEL come from the germline V gene (reference sequence). The CDR3 DNA reads TGTGCCAGCAGCCGAACCTCGGGACTAGCGGGATTGGCCTACGAGCAGTACTTC. Translated, it gives CASSRTSGLAGLAYEQYF.